This is a list of T cell receptor beta chains from one sample in a study of human T cells and chemical hapten exposure. TCRdb re-analysed the RACE reads in MiXCR, keeping a single row per CDR3 protein. The table shows some 180,000 distinct CDR3 sequences, with under 25% occurring only once. Sequencing was performed on whole blood, taken in connection with sensitization to the hapten diphenylcyclopropenone (DPC). Every receptor here comes from a woman aged 50 to 60 with alopecia areata. Some clones in this sample may be carry-over from other donors' samples. Each CDR3 is given with its conserved first and last residue. The order of the fields is V gene, clone size, J gene, D gene, CDR3 protein, CDR3 DNA. D genes are given only for firm matches. The size field is filled for only some rows; it gives once, few, many or a size class.

TRBV5-1	few	TRBJ1-1	-	CASSLGVTKPNTEAFF	TGCGCCAGCAGCTTGGGGGTCACCAAACCGAACACTGAAGCTTTCTTT
TRBV6-5	-	TRBJ2-1	TRBD2	CASSYTLAGGPREQFF	TGTGCCAGCAGTTACACACTAGCGGGAGGGCCTCGTGAGCAGTTCTTC
TRBV7-9	-	TRBJ2-1	-	CASSLNGYSPTNLDEQFF	TGTGCCAGCAGCCTTAACGGATACTCGCCAACTAATCTGGATGAGCAGTTCTTC
TRBV7-9	-	TRBJ1-1	-	CASSLAGGGEAFF	TGTGCCAGCAGCTTAGCTGGGGGCGGTGAAGCTTTCTTT
TRBV7-2	-	TRBJ2-2	TRBD1	CASSLRSQGDGELFF	TGTGCCAGCAGCTTAAGGTCTCAGGGGGATGGGGAGCTGTTTTTT
TRBV6-6	-	TRBJ1-5	-	CASSYFAGLDGNQPQHF	TGTGCCAGCAGTTACTTTGCAGGGTTAGACGGCAATCAGCCCCAGCATTTT
TRBV29-1	few	TRBJ1-5	TRBD1	CSAHTGGDNQPQHF	TGCAGCGCACATACAGGGGGTGATAATCAGCCCCAGCATTTT
TRBV7-2	-	TRBJ1-2	TRBD1	CASSLGDRRYGYTF	TGTGCCAGCAGCTTAGGGGACAGACGCTATGGCTACACCTTC
TRBV20-1	-	TRBJ1-1	-	CSASPGVNTEAFF	TGCAGTGCCAGTCCAGGAGTGAACACTGAAGCTTTCTTT
TRBV2	-	TRBJ2-1	-	CASNGGQSSYNEQFF	TGTGCCAGCAACGGCGGGCAGAGCTCCTACAATGAGCAGTTCTTC
TRBV24-1	few	TRBJ1-2	-	CATSDARVRYGYTF	TGTGCCACCAGTGATGCCAGGGTCCGCTATGGCTACACCTTC
TRBV29-1	-	TRBJ2-5	-	CSVEILVGETQYF	TGCAGCGTTGAGATATTGGTCGGGGAGACCCAGTACTTC
TRBV10-3	-	TRBJ2-2	-	CAIRMEGIGELFF	TGTGCCATCAGGATGGAGGGTATCGGGGAGCTGTTTTTT
TRBV10-1	-	TRBJ1-5	-	CASIPPYSNQPQHF	TGCGCCAGTATCCCACCGTATAGCAATCAGCCCCAGCATTTT
TRBV6-1	-	TRBJ1-6	-	CASSDRTYNSPLHF	TGTGCCAGCAGTGATCGGACTTATAATTCACCCCTCCACTTT
TRBV24-1	-	TRBJ2-2	TRBD2	CATRSGTSGSGTGELFF	TGTGCCACCAGAAGCGGGACTAGCGGGAGCGGCACCGGGGAGCTGTTTTTT
TRBV28	-	TRBJ2-7	-	CASSPWGSYEQYF	TGTGCCAGCAGTCCGTGGGGCTCCTACGAGCAGTACTTC
TRBV12-3/TRBV12-4	few	TRBJ2-1	TRBD1	CASSFGQVNEQFF	TGTGCCAGCAGTTTTGGACAGGTAAATGAGCAGTTCTTC
TRBV5-1	few	TRBJ2-7	-	CASSLTGTLQYEQYF	TGCGCCAGCAGCTTGACCGGGACACTACAATACGAGCAGTACTTC
TRBV29-1	many	TRBJ2-3	-	CSAQDPSTDTQYF	TGCAGCGCTCAAGATCCGTCCACAGATACGCAGTATTTT
TRBV20-1	-	TRBJ2-5	TRBD1	CSAIYRGQETQYF	TGCAGTGCTATTTACAGGGGGCAAGAGACCCAGTACTTC
TRBV20-1	-	TRBJ2-5	TRBD2	CSARSPSGQETQYF	TGCAGTGCTAGAAGTCCTAGCGGCCAAGAGACCCAGTACTTC
TRBV2	few	TRBJ2-1	TRBD2	CASRVAGGPGDEQFF	TGTGCCAGCAGGGTAGCGGGAGGGCCGGGAGATGAGCAGTTCTTC
TRBV5-1	-	TRBJ1-1	-	CASSSRMAPGAEAFF	TGCGCCAGCAGCTCCCGGATGGCCCCAGGAGCTGAAGCTTTCTTT
TRBV7-9	once	TRBJ1-5	-	CASSLEGELPPQHF	TGTGCCAGCAGCTTAGAAGGGGAGTTACCGCCCCAGCATTTT
TRBV20-1	-	TRBJ1-1	TRBD1	CSARGPYRGNTEAFF	TGCAGTGCTAGAGGTCCCTACAGGGGTAACACTGAAGCTTTCTTT
TRBV20-1	-	TRBJ1-1	-	CSAFQRNTEAFF	TGCAGTGCTTTTCAGAGGAACACTGAAGCTTTCTTT